This is a list of T cell receptor beta chains from one sample in a study of radiotherapy plus CTLA-4 blockade in lung cancer. Generated by immunoSEQ multiplex PCR, the TCRdb table keeps only in-frame clones and is missing some. The data hold roughly 98,000 clones, with around 83% observed a single time. Sample: peripheral blood, taken from a patient treated with radiotherapy plus ipilimumab. The receptors shown here come from a human donor with non-small cell lung cancer who had a partial response to radiotherapy plus ipilimumab. CDR3s include the opening cysteine and the closing phenylalanine or tryptophan. The D gene is left open where the match is weak. Clone size, where shown, is once, few, many, or a class for clones that have expanded.

TGTGCCAGCTGTGGGACTCCGGGACCGGCCTCTGGAAACACCATATATTTT	CASCGTPGPASGNTIYF	TRBV19	NA	NA	TRBJ1-3
TGTGCCAGCAGCCCGGGACTAGCGGGAGGGCGCTCCTACAATGAGCAGTTCTTC	CASSPGLAGGRSYNEQFF	TRBV7-9	TRBD2	NA	TRBJ2-1
TGTGCCACCAGCGCCGAGGGCAGCTCAACCGAGCAGTACTTC	CATSAEGSSTEQYF	TRBV15	NA	NA	TRBJ2-7
TGTGCCAGCAGCTTAGTAGTAAACAGGGACACAGATACGCAGTATTTT	CASSLVVNRDTDTQYF	TRBV7-2	NA	NA	TRBJ2-3
TGCGCCAGCAGACGAACTCTGAACACTGAAGCTTTCTTT	CASRRTLNTEAFF	TRBV5-1	NA	NA	TRBJ1-1
TGTGCCAGCAGCTACCGACAGGGGCACACTGGCAATCAGCCCCAGCATTTT	CASSYRQGHTGNQPQHF	TRBV5-8	TRBD1	NA	TRBJ1-5
TGCGCCAGCAGCCGAGTGGGACTAGCGGGAGTCAGCTCCTACAATGAGCAGTTCTTC	CASSRVGLAGVSSYNEQFF	TRBV5-1	TRBD2	NA	TRBJ2-1
TGTGCCAGCAGTACGTTGGGACAGATGAACACTGAAGCTTTCTTT	CASSTLGQMNTEAFF	TRBV27	TRBD1	NA	TRBJ1-1
TGCGCCAGCAGCCCCGCAAACGGGGGGAACACTGAAGCTTTCTTT	CASSPANGGNTEAFF	TRBV5-1	NA	NA	TRBJ1-1
TGCGCCAGCAGCTTGTTTGAGGCCTCGTATGGCTACACCTTC	CASSLFEASYGYTF	TRBV5-1	NA	NA	TRBJ1-2
TGTGCCAGCAGTCGCCAGGCCACCTACGAGCAGTACTTC	CASSRQATYEQYF	TRBV6-5	NA	NA	TRBJ2-7
TGTGCCAGCTCACCCCCCGGGCGGGGTAACACAGATACGCAGTATTTT	CASSPPGRGNTDTQYF	TRBV18	NA	NA	TRBJ2-3
TGTGCCAGCGTCAGACAGGGGGCCTACAATGAGCAGTTCTTC	CASVRQGAYNEQFF	TRBV7-9	TRBD1	NA	TRBJ2-1
TGTGCCAGTGCCGACAGGACTAATCAGCCCCAGCATTTT	CASADRTNQPQHF	TRBV19	NA	NA	TRBJ1-5
TGTGCCAGCAGAATCGGGGGAGAAAAGGAGACCCAGTACTTC	CASRIGGEKETQYF	TRBV6-6	NA	NA	TRBJ2-5
TGTGCCAGCAGTTCGCAGGGTTCTGGGGCCAACGTCCTGACTTTC	CASSSQGSGANVLTF	TRBV28	NA	few	TRBJ2-6
TGCGCCAGCAGCTTATTGCTCGGGACTAGCGGGATGAATGAGCAGTTCTTC	CASSLLLGTSGMNEQFF	TRBV5-1	TRBD2	NA	TRBJ2-1
TGTGCCAGCACGCCATTCGGGACTGAAGCTTTCTTT	CASTPFGTEAFF	TRBV2	NA	NA	TRBJ1-1
TGTGCCAGCAGAACCGGGACTAGCGGGCGGAATGGAGAGACCCAGTACTTC	CASRTGTSGRNGETQYF	TRBV28	TRBD2	NA	TRBJ2-5
TGCGCCAGCAGCCAAGTTAGCGGGAGCTTTAATGAGCAGTTCTTC	CASSQVSGSFNEQFF	TRBV4-1	TRBD2	once	TRBJ2-1
TGCGCCAGCAGCCAAGATCAGGACACCTCCTACGAGCAGTACTTC	CASSQDQDTSYEQYF	TRBV4-1	NA	few	TRBJ2-7
TGTGCCAGCAGACGCCGGGGACAGGGGACGGACACTGAAGCTTTCTTT	CASRRRGQGTDTEAFF	TRBV28	TRBD1	NA	TRBJ1-1
TGCGCCAGCAGCTTGGGTGGAGGGGATAGACGGTATGAGCAGTTCTTC	CASSLGGGDRRYEQFF	TRBV5-1	NA	NA	TRBJ2-1